This T cell receptor (beta chain) was profiled in a study of fetal regulatory T cell absence and autoimmunity. Study details: Without clinical diabetes, IPEX patients showed exocrine pancreas autoimmunity.

This was a survey-level run. Using immunoSEQ multiplex PCR, the repertoire was profiled, and TCRdb retains in-frame clones only, with some absent. The table lists approximately 49,000 clones, about 80% of them singletons. A note on this clone: Germline is not matched at one junction end, which may reflect a read error.

Germline V gene data show CDR1 as SGHNT and CDR2 as YYREEE (reference sequence). The CDR3 is made up of 15 amino acids. The source material was cord blood. The V and J genes are TRBV5-4 and TRBJ1-2; 8 bases are a match to TRBD1. This sequence originates from a newborn boy with IPEX syndrome. CDR3 in DNA: TGCGCCAGCAGCCAAGCCCTGACAGGGGAGTATGGCTACACCTTC. Translated, it gives CASSQALTGEYGYTF. Looking up the rest from reference TRBV5-4 and TRBJ1-2 gives the full variable domain: ETGVTQSPTHLIKTRGQQVTLRCSSQSGHNTVSWYQQALGQGPQFIFQYYREEENGRGNFPPRFSGLQFPNYSSELNVNALELDDSALYLCASSQALTGEYGYTFGSGTRLTVV.